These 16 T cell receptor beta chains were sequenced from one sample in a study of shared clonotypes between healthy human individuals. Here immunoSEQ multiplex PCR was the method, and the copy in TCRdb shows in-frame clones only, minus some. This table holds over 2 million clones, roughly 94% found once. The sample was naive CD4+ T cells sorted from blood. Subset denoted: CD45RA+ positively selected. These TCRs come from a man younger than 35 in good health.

The CDR3 loop reads CAWSAPAVSGNTIYF. DNA of the CDR3: TGTGCCTGGAGTGCCCCCGCCGTCTCTGGAAACACCATATATTTT. This chain links TRBV30 with TRBJ1-3; D is uncertain. The ends were cut back, 1 base at V and 0 bases at J, with 10 bases in the middle. This CDR3 is 15 amino acids long. CDR1 and CDR2 (germline): GTSNPN, SVGIG (reference sequence).

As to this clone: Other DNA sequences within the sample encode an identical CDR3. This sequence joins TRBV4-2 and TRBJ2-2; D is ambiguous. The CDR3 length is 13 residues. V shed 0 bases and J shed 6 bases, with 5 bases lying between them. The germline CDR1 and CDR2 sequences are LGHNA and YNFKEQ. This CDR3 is CASSQDGAGELFF. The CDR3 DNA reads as TGTGCCAGCAGCCAAGACGGAGCCGGGGAGCTGTTTTTT.

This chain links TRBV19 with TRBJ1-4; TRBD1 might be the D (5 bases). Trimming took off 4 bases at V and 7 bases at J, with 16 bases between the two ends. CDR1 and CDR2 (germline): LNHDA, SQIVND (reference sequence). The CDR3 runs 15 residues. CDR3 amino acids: CASSKAGKGLEKLFF. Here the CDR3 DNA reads TGTGCCAGTAGTAAGGCGGGCAAGGGACTTGAAAAACTGTTTTTT.

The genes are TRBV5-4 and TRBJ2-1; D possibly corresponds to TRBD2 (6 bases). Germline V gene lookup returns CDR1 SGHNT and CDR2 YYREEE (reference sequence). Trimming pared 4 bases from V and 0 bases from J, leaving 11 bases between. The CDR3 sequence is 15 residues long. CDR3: CASSRYSGSYNEQFF. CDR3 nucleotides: TGTGCCAGCAGCCGTTATAGCGGCTCCTACAATGAGCAGTTCTTC.

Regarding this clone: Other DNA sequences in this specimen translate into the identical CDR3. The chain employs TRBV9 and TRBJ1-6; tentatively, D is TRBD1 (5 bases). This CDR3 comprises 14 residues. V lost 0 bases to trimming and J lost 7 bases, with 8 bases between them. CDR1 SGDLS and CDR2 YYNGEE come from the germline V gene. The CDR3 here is CASSVGGVNSPLHF. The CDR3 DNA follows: TGTGCCAGCAGCGTAGGAGGGGTCAATTCACCCCTCCACTTT.

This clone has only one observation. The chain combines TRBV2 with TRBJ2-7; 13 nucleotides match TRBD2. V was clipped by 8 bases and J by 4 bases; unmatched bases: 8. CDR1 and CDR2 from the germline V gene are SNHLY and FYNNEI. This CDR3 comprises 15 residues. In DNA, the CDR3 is TGTGCCAGCCTCTCTAAGACTAGCGGGGGGTACGAGCAGTACTTC. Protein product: CASLSKTSGGYEQYF. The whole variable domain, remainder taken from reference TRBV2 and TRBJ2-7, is EPEVTQTPSHQVTQMGQEVILRCVPISNHLYFYWYRQILGQKVEFLVSFYNNEISEKSEIFDDQFSVERPDGSNFTLKIRSTKLEDSAMYFCASLSKTSGGYEQYFGPGTRLTVT.

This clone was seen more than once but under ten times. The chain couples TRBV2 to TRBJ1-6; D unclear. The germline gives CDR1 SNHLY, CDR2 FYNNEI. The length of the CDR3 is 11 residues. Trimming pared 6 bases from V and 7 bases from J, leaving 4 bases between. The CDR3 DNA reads TGTGCCAGCAGGGAAAATTCACCCCTCCACTTT. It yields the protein CASRENSPLHF.

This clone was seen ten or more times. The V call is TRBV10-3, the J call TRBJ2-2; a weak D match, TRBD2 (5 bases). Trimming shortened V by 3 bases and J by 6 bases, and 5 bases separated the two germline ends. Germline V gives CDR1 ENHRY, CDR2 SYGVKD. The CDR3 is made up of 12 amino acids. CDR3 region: CAISELAGELFF. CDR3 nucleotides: TGTGCCATCAGTGAACTAGCCGGGGAGCTGTTTTTT.

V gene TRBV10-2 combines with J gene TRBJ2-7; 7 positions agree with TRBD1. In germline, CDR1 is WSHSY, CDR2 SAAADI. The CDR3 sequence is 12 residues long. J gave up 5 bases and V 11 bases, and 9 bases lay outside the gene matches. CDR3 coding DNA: TGCGCCTCGACAGGGAGAGTCAACGAGCAGTACTTC. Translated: CASTGRVNEQYF.

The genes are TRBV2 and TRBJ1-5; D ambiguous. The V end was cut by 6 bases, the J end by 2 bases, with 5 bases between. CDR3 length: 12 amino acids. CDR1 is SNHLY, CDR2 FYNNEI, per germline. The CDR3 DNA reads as TGTGCCAGCAGGAGCGGCAATCAGCCCCAGCATTTT. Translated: CASRSGNQPQHF.

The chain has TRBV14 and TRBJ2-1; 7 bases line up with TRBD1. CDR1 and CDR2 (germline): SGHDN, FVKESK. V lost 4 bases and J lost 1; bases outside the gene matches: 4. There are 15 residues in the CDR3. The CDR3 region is CASSLHRGSYNEQFF. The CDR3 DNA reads TGTGCCAGCAGCCTCCACAGGGGATCCTACAATGAGCAGTTCTTC.

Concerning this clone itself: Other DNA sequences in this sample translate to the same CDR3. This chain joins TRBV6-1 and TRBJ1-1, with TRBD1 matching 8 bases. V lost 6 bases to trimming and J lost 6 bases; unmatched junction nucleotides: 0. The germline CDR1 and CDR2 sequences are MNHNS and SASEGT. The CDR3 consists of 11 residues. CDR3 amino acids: CASRTGAEAFF. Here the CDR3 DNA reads TGTGCCAGCAGGACAGGGGCTGAAGCTTTCTTT.

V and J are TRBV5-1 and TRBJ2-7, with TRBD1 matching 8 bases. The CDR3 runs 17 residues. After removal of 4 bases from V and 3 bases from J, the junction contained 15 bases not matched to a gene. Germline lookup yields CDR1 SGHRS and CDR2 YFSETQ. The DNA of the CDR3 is TGCGCCAGCAGCCCTAATATCGGACAGGGTTCTAACTACGAGCAGTACTTC. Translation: CASSPNIGQGSNYEQYF.

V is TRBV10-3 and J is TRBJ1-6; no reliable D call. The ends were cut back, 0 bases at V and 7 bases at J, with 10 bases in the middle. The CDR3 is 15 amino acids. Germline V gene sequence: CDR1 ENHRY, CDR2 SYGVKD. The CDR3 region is CAISESTRTNSPLHF. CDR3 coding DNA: TGTGCCATCAGTGAGTCGACTAGGACCAATTCACCCCTCCACTTT.

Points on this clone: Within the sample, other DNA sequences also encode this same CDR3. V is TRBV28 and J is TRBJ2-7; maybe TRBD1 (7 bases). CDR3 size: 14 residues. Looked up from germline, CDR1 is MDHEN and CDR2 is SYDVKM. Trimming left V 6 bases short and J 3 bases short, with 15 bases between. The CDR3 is CASSRGDSHYEQYF. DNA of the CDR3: TGTGCCAGCAGCAGGGGGGACAGTCACTACGAGCAGTACTTC.

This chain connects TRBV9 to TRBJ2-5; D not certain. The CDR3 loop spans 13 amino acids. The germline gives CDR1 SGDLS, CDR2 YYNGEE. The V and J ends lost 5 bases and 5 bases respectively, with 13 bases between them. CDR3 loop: CASSPPGLETQYF. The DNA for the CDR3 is TGTGCCAGCAGTCCACCGGGTCTCGAGACCCAGTACTTC.